Given below is one TCR beta chain in context. The target antigen is unknown. This was the immunoSEQ version 4 assay in survey mode. This table comes from immunoSEQ multiplex PCR, and its TCRdb copy is limited to in-frame clones, with some not included. In the table there are tens of thousands of clones, about 90% of which are singletons. Nonspecific anti-CD3/anti-CD28 bead stimulation represents the broad CD4+ T cell repertoire. CD4+ T cells upregulating both CD40 ligand and CD69 were sorted as responding cells. Plasma HIV-1 RNA stayed below 50 copies/mL for at least 4 years. Donors had CD4+ T cell counts above 400 cells/uL and were CMV-seropositive. CD8-depleted PBMCs were stimulated roughly 18 hours with anti-CD28/CD49d costimulation, CD40-blocking antibody and enfuvirtide. The record originates from a study of persistence of HIV-infected CD4 T cells. Study-wide points: Degenerate expanded CDR3beta sequences were enriched among CMV- and Gag-responding cells.

This TCR derives from an adult woman with HIV who was CMV-seropositive. Sequences were derived from CD4+ T cells sorted from PBMCs after 18-hour stimulation, sampled from a patient who received antiretroviral therapy.

CDR3 amino acids: CASSLTSGRAVENEQFF. CDR3 sequence (DNA): TGTGCCAGCAGCTTGACTAGCGGGAGGGCCGTCGAGAATGAGCAGTTCTTC. The chain combines TRBV5-6 with TRBJ2-1, with TRBD2 matching 13 bases. CDR3 length: 17 residues. V gave up 1 base and J gave up 7 bases; unmatched junction bases: 8. Germline loops: CDR1 SGHDT, CDR2 YYEEEE.